The 2 T cell receptor beta chains below come from one sample, sequenced in a study of blood T cell repertoires in COVID-19. TCRdb's copy holds only in-frame clones and misses some; the assay was immunoSEQ multiplex PCR. This table holds about 180,000 clones, around 85% found once. Input material: peripheral blood. Receptors were obtained from a man aged 65-85 years with active or convalescent COVID-19.

This clone was observed a handful of times. The J gene is TRBJ1-6, the V gene TRBV5-5, with D uncertain. V dropped 4 bases and J dropped 10 bases, with 15 bases sitting between them. The V gene's germline CDR1 is SGHKS and CDR2 YYEKEE (reference sequence). This CDR3 is built from 14 residues. This chain's CDR3 is CASSPSRVGSPLHF. For the CDR3, the DNA is TGTGCCAGCAGCCCTTCCCGGGTTGGGTCACCCCTCCACTTT. Complete variable domain (other parts from reference TRBV5-5 and TRBJ1-6): DAGVTQSPTHLIKTRGQQVTLRCSPISGHKSVSWYQQVLGQGPQFIFQYYEKEERGRGNFPDRFSARQFPNYSSELNVNALLLGDSALYLCASSPSRVGSPLHFGNGTRLTVT.

The chain carries TRBV6-6 and TRBJ2-3; 7 nucleotides align to TRBD1. This CDR3 contains 18 residues. CDR1 MNHNY and CDR2 SVGAGI come from the germline V gene (reference sequence). V shed 5 bases and J 2 bases; nucleotides not matched to a gene: 16. CDR3 coding DNA: TGTGCCAGCAGTCCACAGGGGCCGGAACCCACCTTCACAGATACGCAGTATTTT. Translated: CASSPQGPEPTFTDTQYF.